Sequencing of this TCR beta chain was carried out in a study of cytomegalovirus exposure and HLA in healthy donors. General study findings and limits: Reportedly, diagnosis of cytomegalovirus status by the classifier showed high specificity and sensitivity.

In this sample, this clone turned up a few times. Its antigen is undetermined. Germline and junction disagree at one end, which may indicate a read error. Germline V gene data show CDR1 as SQVTM and CDR2 as ANQGSEA. CDR3 length equals 14 residues. Both 60 Vbeta primers and 13 Jbeta primers went into the PCR. This table comes from immunoSEQ multiplex PCR, and its TCRdb copy is limited to in-frame clones, with some not included. The data show 200,000 or so clones, 75% to 85% seen once. The sequence derives from a middle-aged woman in good health and CMV-seronegative. The chain is built from TRBV29-1 and TRBJ2-2, with D perhaps matching TRBD2 (5 bases). Input material: PBMCs. This CDR3 is CGSSGLVKHRGAVF. CDR3 coding DNA: TGCGGATCCTCCGGCCTAGTTAAACACCGGGGAGCTGTTTTT.